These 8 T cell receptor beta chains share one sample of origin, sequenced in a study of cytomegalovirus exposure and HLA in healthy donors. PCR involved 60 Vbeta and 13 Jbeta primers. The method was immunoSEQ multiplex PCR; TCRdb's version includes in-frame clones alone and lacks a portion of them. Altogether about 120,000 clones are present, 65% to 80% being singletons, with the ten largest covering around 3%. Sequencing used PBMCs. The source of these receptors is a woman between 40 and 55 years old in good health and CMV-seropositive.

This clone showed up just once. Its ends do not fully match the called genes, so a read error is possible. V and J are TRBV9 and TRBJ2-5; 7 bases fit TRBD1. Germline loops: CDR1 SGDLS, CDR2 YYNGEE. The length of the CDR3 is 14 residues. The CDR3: CASSATSGTAYLDF. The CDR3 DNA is TGTGCCAGCAGCGCTACCTCCGGGACAGCCTATCTAGACTTC.

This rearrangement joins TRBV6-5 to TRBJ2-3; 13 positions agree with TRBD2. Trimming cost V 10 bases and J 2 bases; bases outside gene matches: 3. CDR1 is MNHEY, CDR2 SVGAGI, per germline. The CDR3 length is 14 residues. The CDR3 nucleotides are TGTGCCACCGGACTAGCGGGAGTCACAGATACGCAGTATTTT. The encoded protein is CATGLAGVTDTQYF.

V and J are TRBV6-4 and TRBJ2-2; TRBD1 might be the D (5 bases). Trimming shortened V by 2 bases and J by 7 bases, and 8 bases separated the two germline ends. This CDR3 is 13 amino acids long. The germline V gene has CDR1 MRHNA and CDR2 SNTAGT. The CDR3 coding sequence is TGTGCCAGCAGTGACCAGGGCGGCGGGGAGCTGTTTTTT. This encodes CASSDQGGGELFF.

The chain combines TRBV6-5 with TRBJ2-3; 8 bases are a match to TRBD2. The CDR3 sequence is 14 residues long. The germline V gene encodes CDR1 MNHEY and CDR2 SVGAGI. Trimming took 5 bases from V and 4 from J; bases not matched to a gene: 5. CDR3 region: CASSRGLAPDTQYF. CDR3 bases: TGTGCCAGCAGTCGAGGACTAGCTCCAGATACGCAGTATTTT.

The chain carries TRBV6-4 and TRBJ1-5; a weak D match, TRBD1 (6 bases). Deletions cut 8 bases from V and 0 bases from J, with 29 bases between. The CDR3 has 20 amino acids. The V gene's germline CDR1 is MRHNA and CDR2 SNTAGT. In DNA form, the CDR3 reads TGTGCCAGCTCACGGACTTTCAACTGTGCGGGGGCTTATAGCAATCAGCCCCAGCATTTT. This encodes CASSRTFNCAGAYSNQPQHF.

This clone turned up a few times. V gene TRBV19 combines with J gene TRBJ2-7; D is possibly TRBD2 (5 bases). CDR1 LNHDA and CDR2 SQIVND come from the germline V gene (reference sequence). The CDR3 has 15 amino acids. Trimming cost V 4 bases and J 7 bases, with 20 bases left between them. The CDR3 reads CASSNYRAPTGEQYF. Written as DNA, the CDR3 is TGTGCCAGTAGTAACTATCGGGCCCCGACGGGGGAGCAGTACTTC.

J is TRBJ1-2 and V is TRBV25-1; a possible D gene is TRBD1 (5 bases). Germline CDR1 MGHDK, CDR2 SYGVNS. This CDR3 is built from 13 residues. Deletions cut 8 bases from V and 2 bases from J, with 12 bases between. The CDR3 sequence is CASSGGVNYGYTF. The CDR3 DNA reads TGTGCCAGCTCCGGGGGGGTGAACTATGGCTACACCTTC.

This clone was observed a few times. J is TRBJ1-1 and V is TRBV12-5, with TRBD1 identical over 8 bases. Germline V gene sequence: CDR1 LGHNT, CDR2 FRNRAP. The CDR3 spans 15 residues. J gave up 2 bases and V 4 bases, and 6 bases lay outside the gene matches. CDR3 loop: CASGSGQGDNTEAFF. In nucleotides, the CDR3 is TGTGCTAGTGGTTCCGGACAGGGCGACAACACTGAAGCTTTCTTT.